This TCR beta chain was retrieved from a study of blood T cells in healthy people across ages. Study-wide context: Template switching caught about one barcoded beta molecule for each two T cells.

Peripheral blood was drawn, roughly 10 milliliters per donor. Then a second PCR, running about 6 to 11 cycles, was carried out with a sample-barcoded 5' primer and a J-beta primer mix. Via MiXCR, TCRdb re-called the 5' RACE reads, giving one row per CDR3 protein. The data show fewer than 700,000 distinct CDR3 sequences, around two fifths seen once. The sequenced sample consisted of blood. The clonotype originates from a man aged 80 or over in good health.

The CDR3 nucleotides are TGTGCCAGCAGCTTAGGGGTTGCGGGGGGGCCAAACTACAATGAGCAGTTCTTC. Amino acid sequence: CASSLGVAGGPNYNEQFF. The J gene is TRBJ2-1, the V gene TRBV11-2, with 9 bases fitting TRBD2. CDR1 is SGHAT, CDR2 FQNNGV, per germline. The CDR3 extends over 18 amino acids. The V segment lost 1 base and the J segment 3 bases; nucleotides outside the gene matches: 10.